Following are 26 T cell receptor beta chains from one sample sequenced in a study of control samples from healthy donors and cancer patients. The repertoire was sequenced with immunoSEQ multiplex PCR; TCRdb's copy has only in-frame clones and lacks some. The repertoire holds around 180,000 clones, with more than 90% as singletons. Sample: blood. The receptors come from a middle-aged woman in good health.

This clone has just one count. The chain joins TRBV18 to TRBJ1-3; 7 nucleotides align to TRBD1. J was trimmed by 7 bases and V by 6 bases; bases with no gene match: 6. Germline V lookup: CDR1 KGHSH, CDR2 LQKENI. CDR3 length equals 13 residues. Written as DNA, the CDR3 is TGTGCCAGCTCTCCTCAAGGGGGCAACACCATATATTTT. Translated: CASSPQGGNTIYF.

The CDR3 reads CATSRERGSSYNSPLHF. The CDR3 DNA is TGTGCCACCAGCAGAGAAAGGGGCAGCTCCTATAATTCACCCCTCCACTTT. This chain links TRBV15 with TRBJ1-6; tentatively, D is TRBD1 (5 bases). The CDR3 has 17 amino acids. The V and J ends lost 0 bases and 0 bases respectively, with 9 bases between them. Germline CDR1 reads LNHNV; CDR2 reads YYDKDF (reference sequence).

The chain carries TRBV5-1 and TRBJ2-3, with D possibly being TRBD1 or TRBD2 (5 bases each). There are 14 residues in the CDR3. Germline V gives CDR1 SGHRS, CDR2 YFSETQ. V lost 5 bases, J lost 5 bases, and 15 bases lay in between. CDR3 residues: CASSIVGEGDTQYF. The CDR3 region has the DNA TGCGCCAGCAGTATCGTGGGGGAAGGAGATACGCAGTATTTT.

Regarding this clone: The sample has other DNA sequences that encode this CDR3 too. The chain couples TRBV5-1 to TRBJ1-1; D uncertain. The germline V and J ends were trimmed by 0 bases and 1 base, with 4 bases remaining between them. The CDR3 loop spans 13 amino acids. CDR1 is SGHRS, CDR2 YFSETQ, per germline. This CDR3 reads CASSLGENTEAFF. The CDR3 coding sequence is TGCGCCAGCAGCTTGGGGGAGAACACTGAAGCTTTCTTT.

The chain carries TRBV27 and TRBJ1-5; no reliable D call. The CDR3 is 17 residues long. Germline V lookup: CDR1 MNHEY, CDR2 SMNVEV (reference sequence). Trimming removed 5 bases at V and 2 bases at J, with 19 bases between. CDR3 region: CASSPSRYPGGNQPQHF. Here the CDR3 DNA reads TGTGCCAGCAGTCCCAGCCGATACCCCGGGGGCAATCAGCCCCAGCATTTT.

CDR3 sequence reads: CASSQEGFSAPLETQYF. In DNA form, the CDR3 reads TGCGCCAGCAGCCAAGAGGGTTTCTCCGCGCCCCTTGAGACCCAGTACTTC. The chain links TRBV4-1 to TRBJ2-5; D ambiguous. Germline V gene data show CDR1 as MGHRA and CDR2 as YSYEKL. This CDR3 contains 17 residues. V lost 0 bases, J lost 5 bases, and 19 bases lay in between.

The chain recombines TRBV2 with TRBJ1-2, with D possibly being TRBD1 (5 bases). This CDR3 has 14 residues. CDR1 and CDR2 (germline): SNHLY, FYNNEI. V lost 4 bases and J 0 bases, leaving 9 bases between the germline ends. CDR3 sequence reads: CASSVLDTNYGYTF. In nucleotides, the CDR3 is TGTGCCAGCAGTGTTTTGGACACTAACTATGGCTACACCTTC. The whole variable domain, filled in from reference TRBV2 and TRBJ1-2, reads EPEVTQTPSHQVTQMGQEVILRCVPISNHLYFYWYRQILGQKVEFLVSFYNNEISEKSEIFDDQFSVERPDGSNFTLKIRSTKLEDSAMYFCASSVLDTNYGYTFGSGTRLTVV.

The genes are TRBV11-3 and TRBJ1-1; D unresolved. V was shortened by 1 base and J by 8 bases, with 8 bases between the two germline ends. The germline V gene encodes CDR1 SGHNT and CDR2 YENEEA. This CDR3 region has 12 residues. The CDR3 sequence: CASSLGYGEAFF. CDR3 DNA sequence: TGTGCCAGCAGCTTAGGGTACGGAGAAGCTTTCTTT.

The V call is TRBV7-8, the J call TRBJ1-4; D is perhaps TRBD1 (5 bases). V lost 3 bases to trimming and J lost 4 bases, with 18 bases between them. Germline values: CDR1 SGHVS, CDR2 FQNEAQ. The CDR3 runs to 17 residues. This chain's CDR3 is CASSFLSPETDNEKLFF. The CDR3 DNA reads as TGTGCCAGCAGCTTTTTGAGCCCCGAGACAGATAATGAAAAACTGTTTTTT.

This chain connects TRBV2 to TRBJ1-1, with D uncertain. CDR1 is SNHLY, CDR2 FYNNEI, per germline. This CDR3 spans 15 amino acids. V was pared by 0 bases and J by 6 bases, with 14 bases between. CDR3 amino acids: CASSEAEAGRAEAFF. CDR3 nucleotides: TGTGCCAGCAGTGAAGCGGAAGCGGGGAGGGCTGAAGCTTTCTTT. Variable domain in full (rest from reference TRBV2 and TRBJ1-1): EPEVTQTPSHQVTQMGQEVILRCVPISNHLYFYWYRQILGQKVEFLVSFYNNEISEKSEIFDDQFSVERPDGSNFTLKIRSTKLEDSAMYFCASSEAEAGRAEAFFGQGTRLTVV.

This sequence joins TRBV7-9 and TRBJ2-7; the match to TRBD2 covers 7 bases. CDR3 length: 14 amino acids. The V and J ends lost 6 bases and 0 bases, in that order; junction bases with no gene match: 5. Looked up from germline, CDR1 is SEHNR and CDR2 is FQNEAQ (reference sequence). CDR3 sequence: CASSSSGDSYEQYF. In nucleotides, the CDR3 is TGTGCCAGCAGTTCCAGCGGGGACTCCTACGAGCAGTACTTC.

The chain employs TRBV5-6 and TRBJ1-1; tentatively, D is TRBD1 (6 bases). CDR1 SGHDT and CDR2 YYEEEE come from the germline V gene. There are 17 residues in the CDR3. The V and J ends lost 4 bases and 0 bases respectively, with 19 bases between them. CDR3: CASSPPVPGTLNTEAFF. CDR3 nucleotide sequence: TGTGCCAGCAGCCCCCCCGTCCCCGGGACACTGAACACTGAAGCTTTCTTT.

The chain has TRBV24-1 and TRBJ1-5; D might be TRBD1 (5 bases). This CDR3 has 14 residues. V was pared by 5 bases and J by 1 base, with 8 bases between. Germline V lookup: CDR1 KGHDR, CDR2 SFDVKD. CDR3 in amino acids: CATSGAGSNQPQHF. CDR3 DNA sequence: TGTGCCACCAGTGGGGCAGGGAGCAATCAGCCCCAGCATTTT.

The chain has TRBV18 and TRBJ1-1; D unresolved. Trimming left V 2 bases short and J 6 bases short, with 13 bases between. This CDR3 has 14 residues. The germline V gene encodes CDR1 KGHSH and CDR2 LQKENI. The CDR3 DNA sequence: TGTGCCAGCTCACCAAATAAGGGAGGCCCTGAAGCTTTCTTT. Translated, it gives CASSPNKGGPEAFF.

CDR3 nucleotide sequence: TGCGCCAGCAGCCAAGAGCCTGAAGCTCTTGGCTACACCTTC. It translates to CASSQEPEALGYTF. The J gene is TRBJ1-2, the V gene TRBV4-1, with D hard to call. Germline lookup yields CDR1 MGHRA and CDR2 YSYEKL. This CDR3 comprises 14 residues. V shed 0 bases and J shed 7 bases, with 12 bases lying between them.

V gene TRBV10-2 combines with J gene TRBJ2-3, with 11 bases matching TRBD2. Germline CDR1 reads WSHSY; CDR2 reads SAAADI. V trimming: 5 bases; J trimming: 6 bases; junction bases outside the gene matches: 7. This CDR3 contains 15 residues. CDR3 amino acids: CASSSGLAGIDTQYF. The CDR3 DNA sequence: TGCGCCAGCAGTTCAGGACTAGCGGGTATTGATACGCAGTATTTT.

This chain joins TRBV4-1 and TRBJ1-1; possible D gene TRBD1, 5 bases. Between the trimmed V and J ends, which lost 4 bases and 4 bases, there was a span of 13 bases. Per germline, CDR1 MGHRA and CDR2 YSYEKL. This CDR3 has 14 amino acids. CDR3 protein: CASSPPEGFTEAFF. CDR3 nucleotide sequence: TGCGCCAGCAGCCCCCCGGAGGGGTTCACTGAAGCTTTCTTT.

Concerning this clone: Other DNA sequences in the sample encode the same CDR3. The J gene is TRBJ2-2, the V gene TRBV6-5; D is unresolved. CDR1 is MNHEY, CDR2 SVGAGI, per germline. This CDR3 has 14 amino acids. V was cut by 0 bases and J by 5 bases, with 7 bases left in between. CDR3 amino acids: CASSYSKGTGELFF. In DNA form, the CDR3 reads TGTGCCAGCAGTTACTCGAAAGGGACCGGGGAGCTGTTTTTT.

V and J are TRBV9 and TRBJ1-4; TRBD1 aligns across 8 bases. The CDR3 sequence is 15 residues long. Germline CDR1 is SGDLS and CDR2 is YYNGEE. Germline trimming cut 2 bases from V and 5 bases from J; bases unmatched to any gene: 5. The CDR3 reads CASSVTGGENEKLFF. The CDR3 DNA sequence: TGTGCCAGCAGCGTTACAGGGGGGGAGAATGAAAAACTGTTTTTT.

V is TRBV27 and J is TRBJ1-6; TRBD1 is a possible D gene (5 bases). Trimming cost V 2 bases and J 10 bases, with 12 bases left between them. CDR3 size: 14 residues. Germline values: CDR1 MNHEY, CDR2 SMNVEV (reference sequence). The CDR3 reads CASSLGGKGSPLHF. CDR3 in DNA: TGTGCCAGCAGTTTAGGGGGGAAAGGGTCACCCCTCCACTTT.

For this clone: Distinct nucleotide sequences in the sample also encode this CDR3. This chain connects TRBV15 to TRBJ1-5, with no clear D. The germline gives CDR1 LNHNV, CDR2 YYDKDF (reference sequence). The CDR3 sequence is 12 residues long. V was clipped by 0 bases and J by 8 bases, with 5 bases between them. DNA for the CDR3: TGTGCCACCAGCAGAGAGGGTGAGCCCCAGCATTTT. Encoded protein: CATSREGEPQHF. The full variable domain, with the rest looked up from reference TRBV15 and TRBJ1-5, is DAMVIQNPRYQVTQFGKPVTLSCSQTLNHNVMYWYQQKSSQAPKLLFHYYDKDFNNEADTPDNFQSRRPNTSFCFLDIRSPGLGDTAMYLCATSREGEPQHFGDGTRLSIL.

The chain recombines TRBV2 with TRBJ2-1; D uncertain. CDR1 SNHLY and CDR2 FYNNEI come from the germline V gene. The CDR3 is made up of 14 amino acids. V dropped 3 bases and J dropped 3 bases, with 9 bases sitting between them. The CDR3 bases are TGTGCCAGCAGTGAGAAGGGATTCTACAATGAGCAGTTCTTC. Translation: CASSEKGFYNEQFF.

This clone was observed a few times. The chain employs TRBV3-1 (or the pseudogene TRBV3-2) and TRBJ2-7; D call uncertain. CDR1 LGHDT and CDR2 YNNKEL come from the germline V gene (reference sequence). The CDR3 has 13 residues. V was shortened by 7 bases and J by 2 bases, with 12 bases between the two germline ends. In DNA form, the CDR3 reads TGTGCCAGCAAGCACAGCACAACCTACGAGCAGTACTTC. Translating gives CASKHSTTYEQYF.

CDR3 in amino acids: CASSPFGETEAFF. The CDR3 DNA is TGTGCCAGCAGCCCCTTCGGGGAAACTGAAGCTTTCTTT. The V call is TRBV14, the J call TRBJ1-1; D unclear. Looked up from germline, CDR1 is SGHDN and CDR2 is FVKESK. CDR3 length: 13 residues. The V gene lost 4 bases and the J gene lost 5 bases, with 11 bases spanning the gap.

The chain links TRBV7-8 to TRBJ1-4; 8 nucleotides agree with TRBD1. The CDR3 covers 14 residues. CDR1 and CDR2 (germline): SGHVS, FQNEAQ. After removal of 1 base from V and 5 bases from J, the junction contained 0 bases not matched to a gene. CDR3 nucleotides: TGTGCCAGCAGCTTAGGGACAGGGAATGAAAAACTGTTTTTT. Its translation: CASSLGTGNEKLFF. Using reference TRBV7-8 and TRBJ1-4 for the parts outside the CDR3, the full variable domain is GAGVSQSPRYKVAKRGQDVALRCDPISGHVSLFWYQQALGQGPEFLTYFQNEAQLDKSGLPSDRFFAERPEGSVSTLKIQRTQQEDSAVYLCASSLGTGNEKLFFGSGTQLSVL.

The rearrangement links TRBV5-1 to TRBJ2-3; no firm D call. This CDR3 comprises 13 residues. V was cut by 3 bases and J by 2 bases, with 7 bases left in between. Germline loops: CDR1 SGHRS, CDR2 YFSETQ. CDR3 loop: CASSSDNTDTQYF. CDR3 sequence (DNA): TGCGCCAGCAGCTCGGATAACACAGATACGCAGTATTTT. Drawing the rest from reference TRBV5-1 and TRBJ2-3, the complete variable domain is KAGVTQTPRYLIKTRGQQVTLSCSPISGHRSVSWYQQTPGQGLQFLFEYFSETQRNKGNFPGRFSGRQFSNSRSEMNVSTLELGDSALYLCASSSDNTDTQYFGPGTRLTVL.